One and the same sample provided the 26 T cell receptor beta chains below, sequenced in a study of OX40 agonist ivuxolimab in advanced cancers. This table comes from immunoSEQ multiplex PCR, and its TCRdb copy is limited to in-frame clones, with some not included. Of tens of thousands of clones listed, over 75% were seen once; the top ten hold around 5.2%. This sample comprised CD4+ or CD8+ T cells sorted from blood, obtained in a trial of the OX40 agonist ivuxolimab. These receptors were collected from an adult with an advanced solid tumor such as melanoma, head and neck, liver or kidney cancer.

This sequence joins TRBV10-3 and TRBJ2-5; tentative D call: TRBD2 (6 bases). The V end was cut by 6 bases, the J end by 2 bases, with 13 bases between. The CDR3 sequence is 14 residues long. Germline values: CDR1 ENHRY, CDR2 SYGVKD. DNA for the CDR3: TGTGCCATCAGAAAGGGACTTACTCAAGAGACCCAGTACTTC. Residues: CAIRKGLTQETQYF.

The genes are TRBV18 and TRBJ2-2; D ambiguous. Per the germline V gene, CDR1 is KGHSH and CDR2 is LQKENI. The CDR3 is made up of 14 amino acids. Trimming removed 4 bases from V and 0 bases from J, with 6 bases in between. CDR3 region: CASSQKANTGELFF. CDR3 coding DNA: TGTGCCAGCTCACAAAAGGCGAACACCGGGGAGCTGTTTTTT.

The chain joins TRBV5-1 to TRBJ2-7, with D tentatively TRBD1 (6 bases). V lost 2 bases and J 3 bases, leaving 12 bases between the germline ends. Germline assignment: CDR1 SGHRS and CDR2 YFSETQ. The CDR3 runs 14 residues. CDR3 DNA sequence: TGCGCCAGCAGCTTAGGGGGTTTCAGCTACGAGCAGTACTTC. This encodes CASSLGGFSYEQYF.

Worth noting for this clone: Other DNA sequences in the same sample also yield this CDR3. This rearrangement joins TRBV4-2 to TRBJ2-7, with unresolved D. CDR1 LGHNA and CDR2 YNFKEQ come from the germline V gene. The CDR3 length is 13 residues. V was shortened by 0 bases and J by 4 bases, with 7 bases between the two germline ends. Here the CDR3 reads CASSQDRNYEQYF. The CDR3 nucleotides are TGTGCCAGCAGCCAAGATAGAAATTACGAGCAGTACTTC.

The chain couples TRBV19 to TRBJ2-3, with 8 bases aligning to TRBD2. Germline CDR1 is LNHDA and CDR2 is SQIVND (reference sequence). The J segment lost 3 bases and the V segment lost 5 bases, leaving 10 bases of the junction unmatched. This CDR3 has 16 residues. The CDR3 sequence: CASSPLGGGITDTQYF. CDR3 nucleotides: TGTGCCAGTAGTCCCCTAGGCGGGGGGATTACAGATACGCAGTATTTT. Complete variable domain (other parts from reference TRBV19 and TRBJ2-3): DGGITQSPKYLFRKEGQNVTLSCEQNLNHDAMYWYRQDPGQGLRLIYYSQIVNDFQKGDIAEGYSVSREKKESFPLTVTSAQKNPTAFYLCASSPLGGGITDTQYFGPGTRLTVL.

The chain employs TRBV11-2 and TRBJ2-1; D gene unclear. V lost 5 bases to trimming and J lost 0 bases, with 20 bases between them. CDR3 size: 18 residues. Germline CDR1 is SGHAT and CDR2 is FQNNGV. DNA of the CDR3: TGTGCCAGCAGCATCTCCGGCGGCCTCGGCCGCTCCTACAATGAGCAGTTCTTC. Translated, it gives CASSISGGLGRSYNEQFF.

Of note for this clone: Because it lacks the conserved phenylalanine or tryptophan at the end, this CDR3 is likely a read error. No DNA is shown, since the ends of the CDR3 on it are uncertain; the CDR3 is the one TCRdb lists. This rearrangement joins TRBV28 to TRBJ1-2; the table assigns TRBD1, which was not confirmed against the DNA. The CDR3 is 13 amino acids long, termini counted. Germline V lookup: CDR1 MDHEN, CDR2 SYDVKM. The CDR3: CASRSDRDRGREL.

The V and J genes are TRBV7-6 and TRBJ2-3, with D hard to call. Germline V gene lookup returns CDR1 SGHVS and CDR2 FNYEAQ. The germline V and J ends were trimmed by 5 bases and 3 bases, with 9 bases remaining between them. CDR3 length equals 13 residues. The CDR3 loop reads CASSPQPTDTQYF. The DNA for the CDR3 is TGTGCCAGCAGCCCACAGCCGACAGATACGCAGTATTTT.

This rearrangement joins TRBV5-5 to TRBJ1-1; D not certain. The CDR3 consists of 13 residues. The germline V gene has CDR1 SGHKS and CDR2 YYEKEE (reference sequence). Trimming left V 0 bases short and J 0 bases short, with 3 bases between. The CDR3 protein is CASSLEVNTEAFF. In DNA form, the CDR3 reads TGTGCCAGCAGCTTGGAAGTGAACACTGAAGCTTTCTTT.

CDR3 nucleotide sequence: TGTGCCAGCCAGGATCATTTGACAGGAAACTATGGCTACACCTTC. It yields the protein CASQDHLTGNYGYTF. V usage is TRBV5-5 and J usage is TRBJ1-2, with D maybe TRBD1 (6 bases). Germline V lookup: CDR1 SGHKS, CDR2 YYEKEE (reference sequence). Trimming removed 7 bases at V and 2 bases at J, with 18 bases between. This CDR3 has 15 amino acids.

V usage is TRBV27 and J usage is TRBJ1-3; D unresolved. The germline V gene has CDR1 MNHEY and CDR2 SMNVEV (reference sequence). The CDR3 is made up of 14 amino acids. V dropped 3 bases and J dropped 0 bases, with 6 bases sitting between them. The CDR3 reads CASSFRSSGNTIYF. Here the CDR3 DNA reads TGTGCCAGCAGTTTCCGCAGCTCTGGAAACACCATATATTTT.

The J gene is TRBJ1-5, the V gene TRBV7-2; no clear D. CDR1 is SGHTA, CDR2 FQGNSA, per germline. This CDR3 spans 13 amino acids. The V end lost 1 base, the J end lost 7 bases, and 8 bases lay between the germline ends. The CDR3 nucleotides are TGTGCCAGCAGCTTAGGGGTGGACCAGCCCCAGCATTTT. This sequence encodes CASSLGVDQPQHF.

This rearrangement joins TRBV6-1 to TRBJ1-5, with 8 positions matching TRBD1. Germline V gives CDR1 MNHNS, CDR2 SASEGT. The V and J ends lost 6 bases and 6 bases, in that order; junction bases with no gene match: 4. This CDR3 has 13 residues. The CDR3 sequence is CASRQGAGQPQHF. CDR3 coding DNA: TGTGCCAGCAGGCAGGGGGCAGGTCAGCCCCAGCATTTT.

The J gene is TRBJ1-2, the V gene TRBV28; tentative D call: TRBD1 (5 bases). This CDR3 contains 13 residues. Germline CDR1 MDHEN, CDR2 SYDVKM. Trimming took off 7 bases at V and 5 bases at J, with 14 bases between the two ends. This chain's CDR3 is CASTGRLRYGYTF. The CDR3 nucleotides read TGTGCCAGCACGGGGCGGCTCCGGTATGGCTACACCTTC.

About this clone: This same CDR3 is encoded by further DNA sequences in the sample. This rearrangement joins TRBV7-8 to TRBJ2-7, with D perhaps matching TRBD1 (5 bases). Germline V lookup: CDR1 SGHVS, CDR2 FQNEAQ. CDR3 length equals 13 residues. V was trimmed by 5 bases and J by 3 bases, leaving 11 bases between them. The DNA of the CDR3 is TGTGCCAGCAGCCCCAGGGCCAGCTACGAGCAGTACTTC. This translates into CASSPRASYEQYF.

The chain is built from TRBV28 and TRBJ2-1; TRBD2 agrees at 16 bases. Per germline, CDR1 MDHEN and CDR2 SYDVKM. The CDR3 covers 19 residues. Trimming at V came to 2 bases and at J to 1 base, leaving 5 bases not matched to a gene. The CDR3 region is CASSLTGLAGGRSYNEQFF. Written as DNA, the CDR3 is TGTGCCAGCAGTTTAACGGGACTAGCGGGAGGGCGATCCTACAATGAGCAGTTCTTC.

The V and J genes are TRBV19 and TRBJ2-3; 8 bases are a match to TRBD2. The CDR3 sequence is 14 residues long. J gave up 3 bases and V 7 bases, and 6 bases lay outside the gene matches. Per the germline V gene, CDR1 is LNHDA and CDR2 is SQIVND (reference sequence). CDR3 amino acids: CASTSGRLTDTQYF. The CDR3 DNA reads TGTGCCAGTACGAGCGGGAGATTAACAGATACGCAGTATTTT.

The V gene is TRBV5-1, the J gene TRBJ1-6; D gene ambiguous. Trimming removed 4 bases from V and 8 bases from J, with 10 bases in between. CDR1 is SGHRS and CDR2 is YFSETQ in the germline V gene. The CDR3 extends over 13 amino acids. This chain's CDR3 is CASSTERYSPLHF. CDR3 bases: TGCGCCAGCAGCACAGAACGGTATTCACCCCTCCACTTT.

The gene calls are TRBV6-6 and TRBJ1-5; D remains ambiguous. The CDR3 contains 11 residues. Germline V gene sequence: CDR1 MNHNY, CDR2 SVGAGI (reference sequence). Trimming removed 6 bases at V and 5 bases at J, with 5 bases between. This CDR3 is CASSADQPQHF. CDR3 DNA sequence: TGTGCCAGCAGCGCAGATCAGCCCCAGCATTTT.

This sequence joins TRBV5-5 and TRBJ2-5; D is uncertain. Germline V CDR1 and CDR2: SGHKS, YYEKEE (reference sequence). V lost 0 bases to trimming and J lost 2 bases, with 11 bases between them. There are 15 residues in the CDR3. This CDR3 reads CASSLGMQMQETQYF. CDR3 in DNA: TGTGCCAGCAGCTTGGGAATGCAGATGCAAGAGACCCAGTACTTC.

This clone showed up just a few times. The CDR3 bases are TGTGCCAGCAGTGAACTTGCCCTGCCCGAGACCCAGTACTTC. Its protein product is CASSELALPETQYF. The chain recombines TRBV6-1 with TRBJ2-5; no clear D. Trimming left V 2 bases short and J 5 bases short, with 12 bases between. The CDR3 spans 14 residues. The germline V gene encodes CDR1 MNHNS and CDR2 SASEGT.

This chain joins TRBV27 and TRBJ2-1; 10 bases are shared with TRBD1. Germline V gives CDR1 MNHEY, CDR2 SMNVEV (reference sequence). The CDR3 contains 16 residues. Trimming cost V 6 bases and J 4 bases; bases outside gene matches: 9. The CDR3, as DNA: TGTGCCAGCAGAGAGCGACAGGGGGCGCGATACAATGAGCAGTTCTTC. It yields the protein CASRERQGARYNEQFF.

The DNA of the CDR3 is TGTGCCAGCAGTCCCCGGGAGGGCCTAAGGAATGAGCAGTTCTTC. This encodes CASSPREGLRNEQFF. The V call is TRBV6-4, the J call TRBJ2-1, with TRBD2 matching over 8 bases. The J segment lost 7 bases and the V segment lost 5 bases, leaving 10 bases of the junction unmatched. The germline gives CDR1 MRHNA, CDR2 SNTAGT. This CDR3 is built from 15 residues.

This chain connects TRBV27 to TRBJ2-6; D is unclear. CDR1 and CDR2 from the germline V gene are MNHEY and SMNVEV (reference sequence). Trimming left V 4 bases short and J 0 bases short, with 7 bases between. The CDR3 is 15 residues long. The CDR3 region is CASSSSLSGANVLTF. The CDR3 nucleotides are TGTGCCAGCAGTTCATCCCTCTCTGGGGCCAACGTCCTGACTTTC.

The CDR3 region is CASSYPVRPSYNEQFF. The CDR3 DNA sequence: TGTGCCAGCAGCTACCCTGTTCGGCCATCTTACAATGAGCAGTTCTTC. The rearrangement links TRBV11-2 to TRBJ2-1, with D uncertain. The V gene's germline CDR1 is SGHAT and CDR2 FQNNGV. This CDR3 is built from 16 residues. With 4 bases removed from V and 4 bases from J, the gap between germline ends came to 17 bases.

The chain combines TRBV11-1 with TRBJ2-5; D gene unclear. The V and J ends lost 1 base and 3 bases respectively, with 3 bases between them. Germline CDR1 is SGHAT and CDR2 is FQDESV (reference sequence). CDR3 length equals 12 residues. CDR3 sequence reads: CASSLGEETQYF. DNA of the CDR3: TGTGCCAGCAGCTTAGGCGAAGAGACCCAGTACTTC.